One and the same sample provided the 29 T cell receptor beta chains below, sequenced in a study of shared clonotypes between healthy human individuals. Clones were read by immunoSEQ multiplex PCR, and TCRdb kept only the in-frame ones, dropping some. This sample has about 2.4 million clones, with 93% found just once. The sample taken for sequencing was naive CD4+ T cells from PBMCs. Subset given: CD45RA+ positively selected. The receptors were gathered from a man between 18 and 35 years old in good health. Some clones in this sample may be carry-over from other donors' samples.

The gene calls are TRBV28 and TRBJ2-7; TRBD1 aligns across 7 bases. The CDR3 totals 14 residues. Germline loops: CDR1 MDHEN, CDR2 SYDVKM. V was pared by 5 bases and J by 2 bases, with 6 bases of the junction left unmatched. CDR3 sequence: CASSPPGTAYEQYF. The DNA of the CDR3 is TGTGCCAGCAGTCCACCGGGGACAGCCTACGAGCAGTACTTC. Supplemented by reference TRBV28 and TRBJ2-7, the full variable domain reads DVKVTQSSRYLVKRTGEKVFLECVQDMDHENMFWYRQDPGLGLRLIYFSYDVKMKEKGDIPEGYSVSREKKERFSLILESASTNQTSMYLCASSPPGTAYEQYFGPGTRLTVT.

This clone was counted once. Other DNA sequences from this sample encode an identical CDR3 as well. The rearrangement uses TRBV5-4 and TRBJ1-1, with D possibly matching TRBD1 (5 bases). Trimming removed 0 bases at V and 1 base at J, with 7 bases between. The CDR3 spans 14 residues. Germline CDR1 and CDR2: SGHNT and YYREEE (reference sequence). CDR3 loop: CASSLVGGNTEAFF. Here the CDR3 DNA reads TGTGCCAGCAGCTTGGTTGGGGGGAACACTGAAGCTTTCTTT.

The gene calls are TRBV6-5 and TRBJ2-7; TRBD1 aligns across 7 bases. The CDR3 covers 15 residues. In germline, CDR1 is MNHEY, CDR2 SVGAGI. After removal of 5 bases from V and 2 bases from J, the junction contained 9 bases not matched to a gene. CDR3 sequence: CASSQTQGRPYEQYF. The CDR3 nucleotides are TGTGCCAGCAGTCAAACACAGGGGCGTCCCTACGAGCAGTACTTC.

This chain's CDR3 is CASSSGQERNQPQHF. CDR3 sequence (DNA): TGTGCCAGCAGCTCCGGACAGGAGCGCAATCAGCCCCAGCATTTT. The chain combines TRBV7-8 with TRBJ1-5, with 7 positions matching TRBD1. CDR1 is SGHVS, CDR2 FQNEAQ, per germline. The CDR3 runs 15 residues. J gave up 2 bases and V 4 bases, and 5 bases lay outside the gene matches.

The chain couples TRBV6-5 to TRBJ1-1; the match to TRBD1 covers 8 bases. CDR3 length equals 15 residues. V shed 2 bases and J 0 bases; nucleotides not matched to a gene: 2. The germline V gene has CDR1 MNHEY and CDR2 SVGAGI. The CDR3 sequence: CASSYRDRMNTEAFF. CDR3 DNA: TGTGCCAGCAGTTACCGGGACAGGATGAACACTGAAGCTTTCTTT.

The CDR3: CATRRVGGTEAFF. The CDR3 DNA follows: TGTGCCACCAGGAGGGTAGGGGGAACTGAAGCTTTCTTT. This chain uses TRBV15 with TRBJ1-1; D perhaps matches TRBD1 (6 bases). This CDR3 spans 13 amino acids. Trimming pared 6 bases from V and 5 bases from J, leaving 13 bases between. The germline V gene has CDR1 LNHNV and CDR2 YYDKDF (reference sequence).

The chain couples TRBV5-4 to TRBJ1-3; D uncertain. The CDR3 is 14 residues long. The germline gives CDR1 SGHNT, CDR2 YYREEE (reference sequence). Deletions cut 0 bases from V and 1 base from J, with 5 bases between. The CDR3 region has the DNA TGTGCCAGCAGCTTGGGGGAATCTGGAAACACCATATATTTT. Encoded protein: CASSLGESGNTIYF. Combining the CDR3 with reference TRBV5-4 and TRBJ1-3 gives the whole variable domain ETGVTQSPTHLIKTRGQQVTLRCSSQSGHNTVSWYQQALGQGPQFIFQYYREEENGRGNFPPRFSGLQFPNYSSELNVNALELDDSALYLCASSLGESGNTIYFGEGSWLTVV.

The chain combines TRBV28 with TRBJ2-7; D gene uncertain. CDR3 size: 12 residues. Germline CDR1 is MDHEN and CDR2 is SYDVKM. V was shortened by 6 bases and J by 3 bases, with 9 bases between the two germline ends. The CDR3 loop is CASSLQLYEQYF. As DNA, the CDR3 is TGTGCCAGCAGCCTACAGCTCTACGAGCAGTACTTC.

To note about this clone: Other DNA variants within this sample encode the same CDR3. V and J are TRBV28 and TRBJ2-7, with 11 positions matching TRBD2. J gave up 1 base and V 5 bases, and 4 bases lay outside the gene matches. The CDR3 contains 15 residues. Per germline, CDR1 MDHEN and CDR2 SYDVKM. The CDR3 DNA is TGTGCCAGCAGTGCCGGGACTAGCGGTTCCTACGAGCAGTACTTC. The encoded protein is CASSAGTSGSYEQYF.

This clone was observed a single time. The chain carries TRBV28 and TRBJ2-6; D ambiguous. There are 18 residues in the CDR3. V lost 1 base, J lost 0 bases, and 13 bases lay in between. Germline V gene sequence: CDR1 MDHEN, CDR2 SYDVKM. The CDR3 loop reads CASSLYVGRSSGANVLTF. The CDR3, as DNA: TGTGCCAGCAGTTTATATGTCGGTAGGTCCTCTGGGGCCAACGTCCTGACTTTC. Looking up the rest from reference TRBV28 and TRBJ2-6 gives the full variable domain: DVKVTQSSRYLVKRTGEKVFLECVQDMDHENMFWYRQDPGLGLRLIYFSYDVKMKEKGDIPEGYSVSREKKERFSLILESASTNQTSMYLCASSLYVGRSSGANVLTFGAGSRLTVL.

CDR3 region: CASSGGSQETQYF. In DNA, the CDR3 is TGCGCCAGCAGCGGGGGGAGCCAAGAGACCCAGTACTTC. The V call is TRBV5-1, the J call TRBJ2-5, with a possible D match to TRBD2 (6 bases). Germline values: CDR1 SGHRS, CDR2 YFSETQ. V was shortened by 4 bases and J by 1 base, with 8 bases between the two germline ends. This CDR3 has 13 amino acids.

The rearrangement joins TRBV7-9 to TRBJ2-7, with 8 positions matching TRBD1. The CDR3 is made up of 15 amino acids. Germline V gene lookup returns CDR1 SEHNR and CDR2 FQNEAQ (reference sequence). V lost 3 bases, J lost 7 bases, and 11 bases stayed unmatched. In DNA form, the CDR3 reads TGTGCCAGCAGCTTGTTCCAGGGGGCGAGTTATGAGCAGTACTTC. Translating it yields CASSLFQGASYEQYF.

This chain joins TRBV9 and TRBJ2-5; TRBD2 matches 11 bases. Germline V gene lookup returns CDR1 SGDLS and CDR2 YYNGEE. The V segment lost 3 bases and the J segment 3 bases; nucleotides outside the gene matches: 7. The CDR3 is made up of 16 amino acids. The CDR3 sequence is CASSAYLLAGEETQYF. For the CDR3, the DNA is TGTGCCAGCAGCGCCTACCTACTAGCGGGAGAAGAGACCCAGTACTTC.

V and J are TRBV4-3 and TRBJ2-1, with D perhaps TRBD1 or TRBD2 (5 bases each). Germline V gene lookup returns CDR1 LGHNA and CDR2 YSLEER. The CDR3 sequence is 20 residues long. The V end lost 1 base, the J end lost 1 base, and 23 bases lay between the germline ends. In DNA form, the CDR3 reads TGCGCCAGCAGCCAAGTAAGTGGGGGTGTCCAGATAAGGTCCTACAATGAGCAGTTCTTC. This sequence encodes CASSQVSGGVQIRSYNEQFF.

The CDR3 DNA reads as TGTGCCACGGGGGCCACGTCCCATGGCTACACCTTC. This translates into CATGATSHGYTF. This sequence joins TRBV25-1 and TRBJ1-2; weak D call: TRBD1 (6 bases). The CDR3 is 12 amino acids. Germline CDR1 reads MGHDK; CDR2 reads SYGVNS. Trimming removed 10 bases at V and 6 bases at J, with 15 bases between.

This rearrangement joins TRBV28 to TRBJ1-2; D is unresolved. In germline, CDR1 is MDHEN, CDR2 SYDVKM. Trimming removed 7 bases from V and 7 bases from J, with 13 bases in between. The CDR3 contains 12 residues. This CDR3 reads CASTDQLSGYTF. The CDR3 coding sequence is TGTGCCAGCACCGACCAGCTCTCTGGCTACACCTTC.

About this clone: Other DNA sequences of this sample code for an identical CDR3. The chain uses TRBV9 and TRBJ2-1; 9 bases align to TRBD2. Germline V lookup: CDR1 SGDLS, CDR2 YYNGEE. The CDR3 covers 15 residues. Trimming removed 3 bases from V and 4 bases from J; junction bases left unmatched: 5. The CDR3 nucleotides are TGTGCCAGCAGCGCAAATAGCGGGAGTTACAATGAGCAGTTCTTC. As protein: CASSANSGSYNEQFF.

The chain uses TRBV7-2 and TRBJ2-1; D is perhaps TRBD2 (6 bases). This CDR3 spans 15 amino acids. V lost 7 bases and J lost 2, with 15 bases in between. The germline CDR1 and CDR2 sequences are SGHTA and FQGNSA. CDR3 DNA: TGTGCCAGCACCGAGGCGGGACCCACCTACAATGAGCAGTTCTTC. Protein sequence: CASTEAGPTYNEQFF.

This clone was observed once. The chain combines TRBV6-1 with TRBJ2-3; D gene uncertain. V was cut by 1 base and J by 2 bases, with 7 bases left in between. This CDR3 spans 14 amino acids. The germline V gene encodes CDR1 MNHNS and CDR2 SASEGT. The DNA for the CDR3 is TGTGCCAGCAGTGAAGGGCAGTCCACAGATACGCAGTATTTT. Translated, it gives CASSEGQSTDTQYF.

J is TRBJ2-3 and V is TRBV29-1; 10 bases map to TRBD2. Trimming removed 4 bases from V and 1 base from J; junction bases left unmatched: 8. This CDR3 is built from 16 residues. CDR1 is SQVTM and CDR2 is ANQGSEA in the germline V gene. This chain's CDR3 is CSVAGGGTSGTDTQYF. DNA of the CDR3: TGCAGCGTTGCCGGGGGGGGGACTAGCGGCACAGATACGCAGTATTTT.

The chain employs TRBV5-1 and TRBJ2-2; D call uncertain. V lost 0 bases to trimming and J lost 3 bases, with 6 bases between them. CDR1 and CDR2 (germline): SGHRS, YFSETQ. This CDR3 comprises 14 residues. Here the CDR3 reads CASSLVPYTGELFF. For the CDR3, the DNA is TGCGCCAGCAGCTTGGTTCCTTACACCGGGGAGCTGTTTTTT.

The V and J genes are TRBV4-2 and TRBJ2-2; the D gene could be TRBD1 or TRBD2 (5 bases each). Trimming stripped 10 bases from V and 1 base from J, with 16 bases between. Per germline, CDR1 LGHNA and CDR2 YNFKEQ. The CDR3 spans 15 residues. The CDR3 spells CATGGPEGNTGELFF. CDR3 sequence (DNA): TGTGCCACTGGGGGACCCGAAGGGAACACCGGGGAGCTGTTTTTT.

The rearrangement uses TRBV5-1 and TRBJ2-2, with D possibly matching TRBD2 (5 bases). From germline, CDR1 is SGHRS and CDR2 YFSETQ. CDR3 size: 15 residues. V lost 3 bases to trimming and J lost 2 bases, with 11 bases between them. The CDR3 nucleotides are TGCGCCAGCAGCTCCCTAGCACACAACACCGGGGAGCTGTTTTTT. Protein: CASSSLAHNTGELFF.

The rearrangement uses TRBV7-2 and TRBJ2-3, with 9 bases that match TRBD2. The V and J ends lost 1 base and 1 base, in that order; junction bases with no gene match: 6. This CDR3 spans 17 amino acids. CDR1 and CDR2 (germline): SGHTA, FQGNSA. CDR3 sequence (DNA): TGTGCCAGCAGCTTAGTAGCCCTAGCGGGACGCACAGATACGCAGTATTTT. It encodes CASSLVALAGRTDTQYF.

The rearrangement uses TRBV27 and TRBJ1-2, with a tentative D call TRBD1 (6 bases). Germline values: CDR1 MNHEY, CDR2 SMNVEV (reference sequence). Trimming removed 4 bases at V and 3 bases at J, with 21 bases between. This CDR3 is built from 17 residues. The chain's CDR3 is CASSSFNWYGGDYGYTF. The CDR3 nucleotides are TGTGCCAGCAGTTCTTTTAACTGGTATGGGGGCGACTATGGCTACACCTTC.

This rearrangement joins TRBV21-1 to TRBJ2-7; the listed D gene, TRBD2, was not tested against the DNA. TRBV21-1 is reported as a pseudogene. The CDR3 extends over 14 amino acids. In DNA form, the CDR3 reads TGTGCCAGCCGGGAGGTCCTATTATCCTACGAGCAGTACTTC. Translated: CASREVLLSYEQYF.

The gene calls are TRBV27 and TRBJ2-4; no clear D. Per the germline V gene, CDR1 is MNHEY and CDR2 is SMNVEV (reference sequence). The ends were cut back, 2 bases at V and 0 bases at J, with 23 bases in the middle. The CDR3 length is 20 residues. The CDR3: CASSLPVSDQPKIAKNIQYF. The CDR3 region has the DNA TGTGCCAGCAGTTTACCTGTGTCCGACCAACCCAAGATAGCCAAAAACATTCAGTACTTC.

The rearrangement uses TRBV21-1 and TRBJ2-1; TRBD2 is taken as the D call from the table, unchecked against the DNA. TRBV21-1 is an annotated pseudogene. The CDR3 extends over 18 amino acids. CDR3 bases: TGTGCCAGCCGGACCCTAGCGGGAGGTGAGGGGTCCTACAATGAGCAGTTCTTC. Residues: CASRTLAGGEGSYNEQFF.

The table lists this clone with a count of one. The rearrangement links TRBV5-1 to TRBJ2-3; TRBD1 or TRBD2 may be the D gene (5 bases each). The germline CDR1 and CDR2 sequences are SGHRS and YFSETQ. V was trimmed by 4 bases and J by 3 bases, leaving 18 bases between them. The CDR3 contains 16 residues. The CDR3 sequence is CASSLIPGRTTDTQYF. The CDR3 nucleotides read TGCGCCAGCAGCCTGATACCGGGACGAACAACAGATACGCAGTATTTT. The full variable domain, its missing parts supplied by reference TRBV5-1 and TRBJ2-3, is KAGVTQTPRYLIKTRGQQVTLSCSPISGHRSVSWYQQTPGQGLQFLFEYFSETQRNKGNFPGRFSGRQFSNSRSEMNVSTLELGDSALYLCASSLIPGRTTDTQYFGPGTRLTVL.